The 21 T cell receptor beta chains in this list originate from one sample, sequenced in a study of shared clonotypes between healthy human individuals. Using immunoSEQ multiplex PCR, the repertoire was profiled, and TCRdb retains in-frame clones only, with some absent. The data contain some 650,000 clones, approximately 97% of them singletons. Sample: naive CD4+ T cells sorted from blood. Subset described: CD45RA+ positively selected. Source of these receptors: a woman aged 25 to 39 in good health.

The CDR3 nucleotides read TGTGCCAGCAGTATCCCACGTAGCGGGGGGGCGAAGAATGAGCAGTTCTTC. Amino acids: CASSIPRSGGAKNEQFF. The V call is TRBV28, the J call TRBJ2-1; 11 bases agree with TRBD2. The germline V gene encodes CDR1 MDHEN and CDR2 SYDVKM. The CDR3 spans 17 residues. J was trimmed by 7 bases and V by 5 bases; bases with no gene match: 13.

The chain recombines TRBV10-1 with TRBJ2-1, with 15 bases aligning to TRBD2. J lost 6 bases, V lost 3 bases, and 9 bases had no gene match. CDR1 and CDR2 (germline): WNHNN, SYGVQD (reference sequence). The CDR3 covers 18 residues. The CDR3 region has the DNA TGCGCCAGCAGTGATCGGACTAGCGGGGGGGATGGGGGCAATGAGCAGTTCTTC. Amino acids: CASSDRTSGGDGGNEQFF.

The gene calls are TRBV30 and TRBJ2-5; 8 positions match TRBD2. The germline V gene has CDR1 GTSNPN and CDR2 SVGIG (reference sequence). V gave up 1 base and J gave up 7 bases; unmatched junction bases: 11. The CDR3 totals 15 residues. The CDR3 coding sequence is TGTGCCTGGAGTGAGGGCCTAGCGGGTTCTGGGACCCAGTACTTC. Amino acids: CAWSEGLAGSGTQYF.

The chain is built from TRBV4-2 and TRBJ2-1; possibly TRBD2 for D (6 bases). Looked up from germline, CDR1 is LGHNA and CDR2 is YNFKEQ. V gave up 0 bases and J gave up 7 bases, with 13 bases separating them. The length of the CDR3 is 15 residues. The CDR3 here is CASSQDWLAQNEQFF. The CDR3 DNA is TGTGCCAGCAGCCAAGATTGGCTAGCGCAAAATGAGCAGTTCTTC.

This CDR3 reads CASRGGGGTVAEQFF. The DNA of the CDR3 is TGTGCCAGCAGAGGCGGAGGGGGTACGGTGGCTGAGCAGTTCTTC. This chain links TRBV28 with TRBJ2-1; D is perhaps TRBD1 or TRBD2 (6 bases each). Germline lookup yields CDR1 MDHEN and CDR2 SYDVKM. V was pared by 6 bases and J by 9 bases, with 21 bases between. The CDR3 is made up of 15 amino acids.

This chain joins TRBV10-3 and TRBJ2-7; 12 nucleotides align to TRBD2. The trim removed 4 bases at V and 4 bases at J, leaving 2 bases unmatched. This CDR3 comprises 14 residues. Per germline, CDR1 ENHRY and CDR2 SYGVKD. The CDR3 nucleotides are TGTGCCATCAGTGCAACTAGCGGGAGGTACGAGCAGTACTTC. It translates to CAISATSGRYEQYF.

V and J are TRBV9 and TRBJ2-3; no clear D. This CDR3 is built from 14 residues. Germline CDR1 is SGDLS and CDR2 is YYNGEE. Trimming cost V 4 bases and J 0 bases, with 9 bases left between them. The CDR3 protein is CASSPRSSTDTQYF. DNA of the CDR3: TGTGCCAGCAGCCCTCGTAGTAGCACAGATACGCAGTATTTT.

The chain links TRBV29-1 to TRBJ2-7; 7 bases agree with TRBD1. In germline, CDR1 is SQVTM, CDR2 ANQGSEA. Losses at the gene ends were 4 bases for V and 2 bases for J; bases not matched to a gene: 11. CDR3 length: 15 amino acids. Here the CDR3 reads CSVVVGTALTYEQYF. Here the CDR3 DNA reads TGCAGCGTTGTGGTTGGGACAGCTCTTACCTACGAGCAGTACTTC.

The genes are TRBV27 and TRBJ2-7, with 8 bases matching TRBD1. CDR1 and CDR2 from the germline V gene are MNHEY and SMNVEV (reference sequence). The CDR3 sequence is 15 residues long. V shed 6 bases, J shed 1 base, and the junction held 8 bases outside the gene matches. CDR3 in amino acids: CASRLSGTGSYEQYF. The CDR3 nucleotides are TGTGCCAGCAGACTTAGTGGGACAGGTTCCTACGAGCAGTACTTC.

The V and J genes are TRBV7-9 and TRBJ2-1; 9 nucleotides match TRBD2. Looked up from germline, CDR1 is SEHNR and CDR2 is FQNEAQ (reference sequence). J lost 5 bases, V lost 2 bases, and 7 bases had no gene match. This CDR3 spans 16 amino acids. Here the CDR3 reads CASSLYRLAANNEQFF. The CDR3 region has the DNA TGTGCCAGCAGCTTATATCGACTAGCGGCTAACAATGAGCAGTTCTTC.

V gene TRBV28 combines with J gene TRBJ2-7; D not certain. The CDR3 extends over 10 amino acids. V lost 6 bases and J 4 bases, leaving 4 bases between the germline ends. Germline-derived CDR1 and CDR2 are MDHEN and SYDVKM. CDR3 region: CASRGYEQYF. The CDR3 coding sequence is TGTGCCAGCAGAGGGTACGAGCAGTACTTC.

Details on this clone: Additional DNA sequences in this sample encode the identical CDR3. The chain is built from TRBV7-7 and TRBJ2-3, with 12 bases lining up with TRBD2. The CDR3 contains 15 residues. Germline values: CDR1 SSHAT, CDR2 FNYEAQ (reference sequence). The J segment lost 3 bases and the V segment lost 5 bases, leaving 3 bases of the junction unmatched. The CDR3 is CASSPGTSGTDTQYF. The CDR3 DNA is TGTGCCAGCAGCCCCGGGACTAGCGGGACAGATACGCAGTATTTT.

V gene TRBV19 combines with J gene TRBJ1-3; D gene unclear. The length of the CDR3 is 14 residues. The V gene's germline CDR1 is LNHDA and CDR2 SQIVND (reference sequence). The germline V and J ends were trimmed by 6 bases and 4 bases, with 13 bases remaining between them. The CDR3 spells CASSSDLRGNTIYF. The CDR3 bases are TGTGCCAGTAGCTCCGACCTAAGGGGAAACACCATATATTTT.

This rearrangement joins TRBV28 to TRBJ1-5, with D possibly TRBD1 on 5 matching bases. This CDR3 has 13 amino acids. CDR1 and CDR2 (germline): MDHEN, SYDVKM. The V and J ends lost 3 bases and 7 bases respectively, with 10 bases between them. The CDR3 DNA reads TGTGCCAGCAGTTTTACAGGTTTCCAGCCCCAGCATTTT. It codes for CASSFTGFQPQHF. The entire variable domain, with the rest obtained from reference TRBV28 and TRBJ1-5, is as follows: DVKVTQSSRYLVKRTGEKVFLECVQDMDHENMFWYRQDPGLGLRLIYFSYDVKMKEKGDIPEGYSVSREKKERFSLILESASTNQTSMYLCASSFTGFQPQHFGDGTRLSIL.

This clone was picked up one time. The chain has TRBV19 and TRBJ1-4, with 8 bases fitting TRBD1. V shed 0 bases and J 0 bases; nucleotides not matched to a gene: 3. CDR3 size: 17 residues. CDR1 and CDR2 (germline): LNHDA, SQIVND (reference sequence). The CDR3 sequence is CASSIETGAATNEKLFF. DNA of the CDR3: TGTGCCAGTAGTATAGAGACAGGGGCCGCAACTAATGAAAAACTGTTTTTT.

The chain recombines TRBV5-6 with TRBJ2-5, with no clear D. TRBJ2-7 matches the DNA end more closely, so the J call is doubtful. CDR1 and CDR2 (germline): SGHDT, YYEEEE. This CDR3 contains 14 residues. The CDR3 loop is CASSRRAETYEQYF. DNA of the CDR3: TGTGCCAGCAGCAGACGGGCCGAGACTTACGAGCAGTACTTC.

The chain carries TRBV4-1 and TRBJ1-5; TRBD1 aligns across 10 bases. V dropped 6 bases and J dropped 0; count of bases not matched to a gene: 17. CDR1 is MGHRA and CDR2 is YSYEKL in the germline V gene. This CDR3 is 20 amino acids long. The CDR3 DNA reads TGCGCCAGCAGACCAAGATTCCGCGGGACAGGGGAAAATAGCAATCAGCCCCAGCATTTT. Encoded protein: CASRPRFRGTGENSNQPQHF.

This chain joins TRBV5-4 and TRBJ2-5; 7 bases map to TRBD1. This CDR3 comprises 14 residues. The V gene end was trimmed by 3 bases and the J gene end by 1 base; junction bases not matched to a gene: 3. The germline V gene encodes CDR1 SGHNT and CDR2 YYREEE (reference sequence). CDR3 sequence (DNA): TGTGCCAGCAGCTCCCGGGACAGCCAAGAGACCCAGTACTTC. Its protein is CASSSRDSQETQYF.

The V call is TRBV27, the J call TRBJ2-3; 12 nucleotides line up with TRBD2. CDR1 is MNHEY and CDR2 is SMNVEV in the germline V gene (reference sequence). The V segment lost 7 bases and the J segment 8 bases; nucleotides outside the gene matches: 7. The CDR3 is 14 amino acids. Here the CDR3 reads CASKGSSGRATQYF. DNA of the CDR3: TGTGCCAGCAAAGGATCTAGCGGGAGGGCTACGCAGTATTTT.

This clone was recorded only once. The chain carries TRBV5-1 and TRBJ1-1; no clear D gene. The CDR3 consists of 16 residues. Trimming removed 3 bases at V and 0 bases at J, with 15 bases between. Germline loops: CDR1 SGHRS, CDR2 YFSETQ. CDR3 loop: CASSSVRESVNTEAFF. As DNA, the CDR3 is TGCGCCAGCAGCTCGGTTCGGGAGTCAGTGAACACTGAAGCTTTCTTT. The whole variable domain, filled in from reference TRBV5-1 and TRBJ1-1, reads KAGVTQTPRYLIKTRGQQVTLSCSPISGHRSVSWYQQTPGQGLQFLFEYFSETQRNKGNFPGRFSGRQFSNSRSEMNVSTLELGDSALYLCASSSVRESVNTEAFFGQGTRLTVV.

This clone was recorded only once. The chain joins TRBV6-1 to TRBJ1-5; D not certain. CDR1 and CDR2 from the germline V gene are MNHNS and SASEGT. CDR3 size: 13 residues. The germline V and J ends were trimmed by 5 bases and 6 bases, with 11 bases remaining between them. The CDR3 bases are TGTGCCAGCAGTCTCTCTTGGGGTCAGCCCCAGCATTTT. It codes for CASSLSWGQPQHF.